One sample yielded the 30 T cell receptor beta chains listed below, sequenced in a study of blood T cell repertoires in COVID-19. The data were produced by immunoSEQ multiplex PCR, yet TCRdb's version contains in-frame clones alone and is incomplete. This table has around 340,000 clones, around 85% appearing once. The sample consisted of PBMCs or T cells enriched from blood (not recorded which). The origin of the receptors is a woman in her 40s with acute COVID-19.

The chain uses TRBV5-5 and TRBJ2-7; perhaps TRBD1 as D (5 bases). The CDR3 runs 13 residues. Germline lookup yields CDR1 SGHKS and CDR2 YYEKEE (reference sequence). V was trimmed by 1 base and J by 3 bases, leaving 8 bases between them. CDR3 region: CASSLQGNYEQYF. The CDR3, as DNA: TGTGCCAGCAGCTTGCAGGGAAACTACGAGCAGTACTTC.

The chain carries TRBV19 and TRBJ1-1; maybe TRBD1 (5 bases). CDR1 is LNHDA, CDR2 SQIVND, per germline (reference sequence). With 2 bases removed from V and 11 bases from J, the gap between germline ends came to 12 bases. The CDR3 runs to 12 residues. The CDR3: CASSITAGRAFF. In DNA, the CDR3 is TGTGCCAGTAGTATAACGGCAGGGCGGGCTTTCTTT. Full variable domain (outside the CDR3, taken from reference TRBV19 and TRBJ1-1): DGGITQSPKYLFRKEGQNVTLSCEQNLNHDAMYWYRQDPGQGLRLIYYSQIVNDFQKGDIAEGYSVSREKKESFPLTVTSAQKNPTAFYLCASSITAGRAFFGQGTRLTVV.

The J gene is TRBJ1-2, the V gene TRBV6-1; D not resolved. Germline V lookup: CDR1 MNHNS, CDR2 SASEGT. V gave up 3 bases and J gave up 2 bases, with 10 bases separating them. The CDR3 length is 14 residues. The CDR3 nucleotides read TGTGCCAGCAGTGACGGGAAGCCCAACTATGGCTACACCTTC. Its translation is CASSDGKPNYGYTF.

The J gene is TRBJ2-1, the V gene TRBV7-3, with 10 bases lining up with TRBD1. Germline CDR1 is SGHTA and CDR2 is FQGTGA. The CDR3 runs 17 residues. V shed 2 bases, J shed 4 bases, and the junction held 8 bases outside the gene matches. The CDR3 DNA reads TGTGCCAGCAGCTTACAAGGTCCGGGACAGGGGTACAATGAGCAGTTCTTC. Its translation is CASSLQGPGQGYNEQFF.

The CDR3 protein is CASSREPSGSIPQYF. The CDR3 DNA follows: TGCGCCAGCAGCCGGGAGCCTAGCGGGAGTATACCGCAGTACTTC. This chain connects TRBV5-1 to TRBJ2-7; 10 bases are a match to TRBD2. The CDR3 has 15 amino acids. Germline V gives CDR1 SGHRS, CDR2 YFSETQ. V gave up 4 bases and J gave up 9 bases; unmatched junction bases: 13.

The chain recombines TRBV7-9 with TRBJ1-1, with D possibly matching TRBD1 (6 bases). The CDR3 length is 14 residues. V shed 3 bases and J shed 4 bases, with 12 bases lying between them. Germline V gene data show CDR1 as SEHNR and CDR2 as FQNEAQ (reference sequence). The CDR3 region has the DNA TGTGCCAGCAGCTTCCGACAGGCGGGCACTGAAGCTTTCTTT. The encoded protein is CASSFRQAGTEAFF.

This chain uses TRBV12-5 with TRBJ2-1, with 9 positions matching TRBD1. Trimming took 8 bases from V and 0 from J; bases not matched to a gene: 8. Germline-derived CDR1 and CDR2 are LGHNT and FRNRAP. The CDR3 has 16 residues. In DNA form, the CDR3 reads TGTGCTAGTATCCGGACGGACAGGGGCTCCTACAATGAGCAGTTCTTC. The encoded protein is CASIRTDRGSYNEQFF.

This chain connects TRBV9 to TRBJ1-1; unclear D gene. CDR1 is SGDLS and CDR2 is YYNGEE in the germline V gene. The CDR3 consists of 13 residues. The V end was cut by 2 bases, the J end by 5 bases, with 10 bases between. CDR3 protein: CASSVSWATEAFF. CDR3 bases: TGTGCCAGCAGCGTTTCTTGGGCAACTGAAGCTTTCTTT.

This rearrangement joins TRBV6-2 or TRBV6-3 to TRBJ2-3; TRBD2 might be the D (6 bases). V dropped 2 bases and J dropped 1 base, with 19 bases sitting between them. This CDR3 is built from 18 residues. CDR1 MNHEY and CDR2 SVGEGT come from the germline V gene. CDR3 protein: CASSYPRIRGARTDTQYF. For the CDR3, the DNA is TGTGCCAGCAGTTACCCCCGTATTCGCGGGGCACGCACAGATACGCAGTATTTT.

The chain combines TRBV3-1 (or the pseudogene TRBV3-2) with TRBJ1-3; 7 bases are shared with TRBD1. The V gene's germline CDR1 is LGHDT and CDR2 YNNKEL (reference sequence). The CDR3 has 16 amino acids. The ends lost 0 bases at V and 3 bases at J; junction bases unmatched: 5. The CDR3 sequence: CASSQDQGQHGNTIYF. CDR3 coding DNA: TGTGCCAGCAGCCAAGATCAGGGACAGCATGGAAACACCATATATTTT.

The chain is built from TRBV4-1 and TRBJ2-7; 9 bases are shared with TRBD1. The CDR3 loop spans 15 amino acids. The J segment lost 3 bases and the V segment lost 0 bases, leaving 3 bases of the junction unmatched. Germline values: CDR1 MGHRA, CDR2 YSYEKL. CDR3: CASSQEGQGSYEQYF. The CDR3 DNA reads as TGCGCCAGCAGCCAAGAGGGACAGGGCAGCTACGAGCAGTACTTC.

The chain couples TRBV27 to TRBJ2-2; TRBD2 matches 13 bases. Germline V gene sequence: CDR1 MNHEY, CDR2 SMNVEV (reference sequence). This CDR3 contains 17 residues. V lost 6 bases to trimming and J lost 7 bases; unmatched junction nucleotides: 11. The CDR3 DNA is TGTGCCAGCAGCCGATTGGGGACTAGCGGGACTGGCGGGGAGCTGTTTTTT. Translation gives CASSRLGTSGTGGELFF.

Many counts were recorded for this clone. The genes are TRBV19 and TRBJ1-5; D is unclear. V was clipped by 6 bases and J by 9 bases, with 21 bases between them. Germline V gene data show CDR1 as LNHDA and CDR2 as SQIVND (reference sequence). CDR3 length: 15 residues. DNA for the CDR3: TGTGCCAGTAGCCTTGGCGGAAGGATTCTGGGGCCCCAGCATTTT. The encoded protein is CASSLGGRILGPQHF. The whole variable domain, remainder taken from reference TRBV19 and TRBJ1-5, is DGGITQSPKYLFRKEGQNVTLSCEQNLNHDAMYWYRQDPGQGLRLIYYSQIVNDFQKGDIAEGYSVSREKKESFPLTVTSAQKNPTAFYLCASSLGGRILGPQHFGDGTRLSIL.

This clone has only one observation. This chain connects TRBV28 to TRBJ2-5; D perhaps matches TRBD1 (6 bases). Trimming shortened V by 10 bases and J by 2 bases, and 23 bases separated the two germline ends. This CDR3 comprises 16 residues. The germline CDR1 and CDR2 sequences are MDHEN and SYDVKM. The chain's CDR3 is CATISTPRTVQETQYF. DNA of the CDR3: TGTGCCACCATAAGCACCCCCCGGACAGTACAAGAGACCCAGTACTTC.

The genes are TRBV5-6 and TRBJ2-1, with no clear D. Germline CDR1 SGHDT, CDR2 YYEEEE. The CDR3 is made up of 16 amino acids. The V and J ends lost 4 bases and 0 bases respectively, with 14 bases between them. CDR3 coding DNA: TGTGCCAGCAGCCCTTGGCGGCAAGGCTCCTACAATGAGCAGTTCTTC. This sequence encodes CASSPWRQGSYNEQFF.

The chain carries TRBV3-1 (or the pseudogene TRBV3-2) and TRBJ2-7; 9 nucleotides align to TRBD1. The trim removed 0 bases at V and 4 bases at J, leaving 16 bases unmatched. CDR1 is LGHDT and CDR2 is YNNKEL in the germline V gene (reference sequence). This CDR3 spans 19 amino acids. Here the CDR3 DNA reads TGTGCCAGCAGCCAAGATGCGACCCTACAGGGGGCAAGCCCTTACGAGCAGTACTTC. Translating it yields CASSQDATLQGASPYEQYF.

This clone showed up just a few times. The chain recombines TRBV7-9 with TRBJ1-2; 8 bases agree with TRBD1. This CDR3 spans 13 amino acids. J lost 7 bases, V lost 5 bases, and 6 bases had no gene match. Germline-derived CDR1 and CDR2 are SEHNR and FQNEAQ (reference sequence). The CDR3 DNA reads TGTGCCAGCAGCGCGAACGACAGGGGTGGCTACACCTTC. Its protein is CASSANDRGGYTF.

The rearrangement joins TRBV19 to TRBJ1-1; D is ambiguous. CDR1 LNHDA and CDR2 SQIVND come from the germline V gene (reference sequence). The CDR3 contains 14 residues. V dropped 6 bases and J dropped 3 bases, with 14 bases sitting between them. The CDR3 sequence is CASRLDTGYTEAFF. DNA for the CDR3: TGTGCCAGTAGACTAGACACGGGCTACACTGAAGCTTTCTTT.

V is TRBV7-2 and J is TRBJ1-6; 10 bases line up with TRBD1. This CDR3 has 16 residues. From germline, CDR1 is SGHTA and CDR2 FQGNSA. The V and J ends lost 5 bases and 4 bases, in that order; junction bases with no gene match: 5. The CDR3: CASSGQGQGYNSPLHF. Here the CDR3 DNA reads TGTGCCAGCAGCGGCCAGGGACAGGGGTATAATTCACCCCTCCACTTT.

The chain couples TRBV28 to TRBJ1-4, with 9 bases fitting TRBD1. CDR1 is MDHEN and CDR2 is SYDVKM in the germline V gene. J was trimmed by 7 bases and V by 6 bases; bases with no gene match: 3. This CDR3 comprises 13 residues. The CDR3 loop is CASRTGGFEKLFF. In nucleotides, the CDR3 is TGTGCCAGCAGAACAGGGGGCTTTGAAAAACTGTTTTTT.

The CDR3 loop reads CSASSQGSFSDEQYF. The CDR3 DNA reads as TGCAGTGCTAGTTCCCAGGGAAGCTTTTCGGACGAGCAGTACTTC. The rearrangement links TRBV20-1 to TRBJ2-7; D may be TRBD1 (5 bases). CDR1 is DFQATT and CDR2 is SNEGSKA in the germline V gene (reference sequence). The ends were cut back, 3 bases at V and 5 bases at J, with 20 bases in the middle. The CDR3 contains 15 residues.

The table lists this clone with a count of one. The CDR3 loop is CASGRGVDPEKLFF. CDR3 nucleotides: TGTGCTAGTGGTCGAGGTGTTGACCCGGAAAAACTGTTTTTT. The chain has TRBV12-5 and TRBJ1-4; D uncertain. Germline V lookup: CDR1 LGHNT, CDR2 FRNRAP. The germline V and J ends were trimmed by 5 bases and 8 bases, with 15 bases remaining between them. The CDR3 contains 14 residues.

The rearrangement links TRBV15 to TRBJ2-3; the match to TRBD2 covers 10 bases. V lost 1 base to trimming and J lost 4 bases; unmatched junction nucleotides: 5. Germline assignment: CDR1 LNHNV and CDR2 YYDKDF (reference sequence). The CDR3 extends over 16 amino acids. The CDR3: CATSRGLAGVSDTQYF. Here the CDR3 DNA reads TGTGCCACCAGCAGAGGCCTAGCGGGAGTCTCAGATACGCAGTATTTT. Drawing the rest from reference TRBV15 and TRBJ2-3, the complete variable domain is DAMVIQNPRYQVTQFGKPVTLSCSQTLNHNVMYWYQQKSSQAPKLLFHYYDKDFNNEADTPDNFQSRRPNTSFCFLDIRSPGLGDTAMYLCATSRGLAGVSDTQYFGPGTRLTVL.

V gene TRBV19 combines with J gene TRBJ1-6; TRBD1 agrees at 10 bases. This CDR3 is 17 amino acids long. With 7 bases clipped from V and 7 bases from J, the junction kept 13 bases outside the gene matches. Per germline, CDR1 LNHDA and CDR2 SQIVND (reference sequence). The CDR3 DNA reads TGTGCCAGTAAGCCGTGGGGACAGGGGATGGGGAATTCACCCCTCCACTTT. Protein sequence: CASKPWGQGMGNSPLHF.

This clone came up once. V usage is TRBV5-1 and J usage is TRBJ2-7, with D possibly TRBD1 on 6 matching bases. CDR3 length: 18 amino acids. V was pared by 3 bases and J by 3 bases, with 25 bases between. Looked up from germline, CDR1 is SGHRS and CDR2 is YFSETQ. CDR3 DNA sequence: TGCGCCAGCAGCTCCGATGGGGGCGGACAGTTCCCTATCTACGAGCAGTACTTC. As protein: CASSSDGGGQFPIYEQYF.

The CDR3 DNA reads as TGTGCCAGCAGTCTTATGAGGAACACTGAAGCTTTCTTT. It is translated as CASSLMRNTEAFF. This rearrangement joins TRBV7-3 to TRBJ1-1; the D is unclear. The CDR3 sequence is 13 residues long. Trimming pared 6 bases from V and 1 base from J, leaving 9 bases between. The germline CDR1 and CDR2 sequences are SGHTA and FQGTGA.

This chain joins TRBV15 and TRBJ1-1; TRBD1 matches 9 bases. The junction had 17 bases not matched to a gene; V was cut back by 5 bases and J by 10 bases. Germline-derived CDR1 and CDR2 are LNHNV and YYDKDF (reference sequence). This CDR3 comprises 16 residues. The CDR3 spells CATSPTSGTGWRSAFF. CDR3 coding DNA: TGTGCCACCAGCCCCACCTCTGGGACAGGGTGGCGGTCAGCTTTCTTT.

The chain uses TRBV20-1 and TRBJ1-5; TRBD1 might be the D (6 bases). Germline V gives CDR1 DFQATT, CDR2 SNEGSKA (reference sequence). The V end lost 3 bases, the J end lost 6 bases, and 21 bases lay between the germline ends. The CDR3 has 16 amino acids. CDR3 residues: CSASVSRGRTRQPQHF. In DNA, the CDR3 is TGCAGTGCTAGTGTTAGCAGGGGACGAACCCGTCAGCCCCAGCATTTT.

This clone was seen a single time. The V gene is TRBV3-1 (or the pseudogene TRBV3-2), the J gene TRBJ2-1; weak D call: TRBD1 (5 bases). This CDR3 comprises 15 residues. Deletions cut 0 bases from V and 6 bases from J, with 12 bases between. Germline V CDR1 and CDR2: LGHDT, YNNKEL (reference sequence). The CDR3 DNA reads TGTGCCAGCAGCCAAGATTACAGGACCTCCAATGAGCAGTTCTTC. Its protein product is CASSQDYRTSNEQFF.

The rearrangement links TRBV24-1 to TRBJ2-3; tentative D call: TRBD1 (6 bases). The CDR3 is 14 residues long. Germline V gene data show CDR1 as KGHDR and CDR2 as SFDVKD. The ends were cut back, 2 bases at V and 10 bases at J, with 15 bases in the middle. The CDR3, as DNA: TGTGCCACCAGTGATTCCGTGGACAGTTGGGCGCAGTATTTT. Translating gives CATSDSVDSWAQYF.